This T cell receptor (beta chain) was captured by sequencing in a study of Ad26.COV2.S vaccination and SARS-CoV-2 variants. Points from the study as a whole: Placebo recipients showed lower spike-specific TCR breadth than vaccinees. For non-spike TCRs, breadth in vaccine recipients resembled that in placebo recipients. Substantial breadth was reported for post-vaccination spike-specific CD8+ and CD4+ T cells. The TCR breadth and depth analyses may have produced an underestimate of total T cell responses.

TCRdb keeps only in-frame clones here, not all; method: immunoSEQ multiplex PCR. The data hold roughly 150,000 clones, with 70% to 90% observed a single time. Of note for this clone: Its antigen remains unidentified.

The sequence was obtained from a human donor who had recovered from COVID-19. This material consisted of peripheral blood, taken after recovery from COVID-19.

The CDR3 nucleotides are TGTGCCAGCAGCTTTACAGGGGGAAGGAAGTCACCCCTCCACTTT. This translates into CASSFTGGRKSPLHF. V gene TRBV11-2 combines with J gene TRBJ1-6; 8 bases line up with TRBD1. This CDR3 comprises 15 residues. Germline V gene sequence: CDR1 SGHAT, CDR2 FQNNGV. V lost 3 bases to trimming and J lost 10 bases; unmatched junction nucleotides: 8.